The 27 T cell receptor beta chains presented below share a single source sample, sequenced in a study of CD8 T cells in ankylosing spondylitis. TCRdb itself ran the 5' RACE reads through MiXCR, one entry per CDR3 protein. This sample has roughly 38,000 distinct CDR3 sequences; about a tenth occur once, and the top ten carry 16%. Sequencing input: blood, either unsorted or a sorted T cell fraction (not recorded which). The receptors originated from a male donor with ankylosing spondylitis or in good health (not recorded which).

This clonotype was seen ten or more times. The chain uses TRBV12-3 or TRBV12-4 and TRBJ1-2, with D tentatively TRBD1 (5 bases). The V end was cut by 4 bases, the J end by 8 bases, with 8 bases between. The CDR3 loop spans 11 amino acids. The CDR3 loop is CASSSTEGYTF. The DNA for the CDR3 is TGTGCCAGCAGTTCGACAGAGGGCTACACCTTC.

This chain joins TRBV2 and TRBJ2-2; D unclear. With 6 bases removed from V and 5 bases from J, the gap between germline ends came to 7 bases. The CDR3 totals 12 residues. Germline V gene lookup returns CDR1 SNHLY and CDR2 FYNNEI. CDR3 region: CASSRLTGELFF. CDR3 sequence (DNA): TGTGCCAGCAGCCGTCTTACCGGGGAGCTGTTTTTT.

In its sample, this clonotype was seen many times. J is TRBJ2-2 and V is TRBV7-9; TRBD1 matches at 7 bases. The junction had 4 bases not matched to a gene; V was cut back by 5 bases and J by 1 base. Germline V gives CDR1 SEHNR, CDR2 FQNEAQ (reference sequence). The CDR3 has 15 amino acids. The CDR3 DNA follows: TGTGCCAGCAGCCCATGGACAGGGAACACCGGGGAGCTGTTTTTT. This sequence encodes CASSPWTGNTGELFF.

This clonotype occurred many times. The J gene is TRBJ2-5, the V gene TRBV11-1, with a weak D call TRBD1 (6 bases). Trimming pared 3 bases from V and 6 bases from J, leaving 14 bases between. The CDR3 extends over 14 amino acids. Germline V lookup: CDR1 SGHAT, CDR2 FQDESV (reference sequence). The DNA of the CDR3 is TGTGCCAGCAGCTTCCGGGGCAGGGGCCAGACCCAGTACTTC. Translated: CASSFRGRGQTQYF.

The rearrangement uses TRBV2 and TRBJ2-1; D remains ambiguous. V lost 5 bases, J lost 6 bases, and 8 bases lay in between. The CDR3 has 12 amino acids. Germline CDR1 and CDR2: SNHLY and FYNNEI. The DNA of the CDR3 is TGTGCCAGCAGTATAGGGCCCAATGAGCAGTTCTTC. This codes for CASSIGPNEQFF. Complete variable domain (other parts from reference TRBV2 and TRBJ2-1): EPEVTQTPSHQVTQMGQEVILRCVPISNHLYFYWYRQILGQKVEFLVSFYNNEISEKSEIFDDQFSVERPDGSNFTLKIRSTKLEDSAMYFCASSIGPNEQFFGPGTRLTVL.

This clonotype showed up many times. The rearrangement uses TRBV29-1 and TRBJ1-1; 7 nucleotides line up with TRBD1. The CDR3 is made up of 13 amino acids. The germline CDR1 and CDR2 sequences are SQVTM and ANQGSEA. V shed 7 bases, J shed 1 base, and the junction held 6 bases outside the gene matches. This CDR3 reads CSGAGTANTEAFF. The CDR3 DNA follows: TGCAGCGGCGCCGGGACAGCGAACACTGAAGCTTTCTTT.

This clonotype was observed at least ten times. The V call is TRBV29-1, the J call TRBJ1-1; 7 nucleotides line up with TRBD1. Per the germline V gene, CDR1 is SQVTM and CDR2 is ANQGSEA. The CDR3 is 13 residues long. The V and J ends lost 4 bases and 2 bases, in that order; junction bases with no gene match: 4. For the CDR3, the DNA is TGCAGCGTTGGGACAGGACGAAACACTGAAGCTTTCTTT. Protein product: CSVGTGRNTEAFF. The variable domain in full, with the rest retrieved from reference TRBV29-1 and TRBJ1-1, is SAVISQKPSRDICQRGTSLTIQCQVDSQVTMMFWYRQQPGQSLTLIATANQGSEATYESGFVIDKFPISRPNLTFSTLTVSNMSPEDSSIYLCSVGTGRNTEAFFGQGTRLTVV.

This clonotype has at least ten counts. The chain carries TRBV7-2 and TRBJ2-3; 7 bases are shared with TRBD1. Germline CDR1 reads SGHTA; CDR2 reads FQGNSA. The CDR3 length is 15 residues. V trimming: 4 bases; J trimming: 5 bases; junction bases outside the gene matches: 9. The CDR3 nucleotides are TGTGCCAGCAGCTCCTACAGGGGAGCAAGAGATACGCAGTATTTT. It translates to CASSSYRGARDTQYF.

In this sample, this clonotype turned up many times. This sequence joins TRBV11-2 and TRBJ2-3; D possibly corresponds to TRBD2 (6 bases). The germline gives CDR1 SGHAT, CDR2 FQNNGV. Trimming took off 2 bases at V and 5 bases at J, with 23 bases between the two ends. The CDR3 runs 18 residues. The CDR3 spells CASSLSLGRAGLRDTQYF. As DNA, the CDR3 is TGTGCCAGCAGCTTATCCCTCGGGCGTGCGGGATTGAGAGATACGCAGTATTTT. The full variable domain, with the rest looked up from reference TRBV11-2 and TRBJ2-3, is EAGVAQSPRYKIIEKRQSVAFWCNPISGHATLYWYQQILGQGPKLLIQFQNNGVVDDSQLPKDRFSAERLKGVDSTLKIQPAKLEDSAVYLCASSLSLGRAGLRDTQYFGPGTRLTVL.

This clonotype occurred many times. The chain uses TRBV27 and TRBJ2-3, with D perhaps matching TRBD1 or TRBD2 (6 bases each). V gave up 5 bases and J gave up 0 bases, with 27 bases separating them. This CDR3 is built from 20 residues. Looked up from germline, CDR1 is MNHEY and CDR2 is SMNVEV (reference sequence). The CDR3 nucleotides read TGTGCCAGCAGTCAGCCCTACATGGACGGGGGCAGTCTTAGCACAGATACGCAGTATTTT. Protein: CASSQPYMDGGSLSTDTQYF.

The chain combines TRBV4-2 with TRBJ2-7; TRBD2 matches at 7 bases. Germline CDR1 reads LGHNA; CDR2 reads YNFKEQ. The CDR3 runs to 17 residues. Unmatched junction bases numbered 10, after V lost 0 bases and J lost 2 bases. CDR3 DNA sequence: TGTGCCAGCAGCCAAGATCTACGAACTAGCGTTCCCTACGAGCAGTACTTC. It encodes CASSQDLRTSVPYEQYF.

The sample holds many counts of this clonotype. This sequence joins TRBV7-2 and TRBJ2-3; D may be TRBD2 (6 bases). The CDR3 has 15 amino acids. Germline V gene sequence: CDR1 SGHTA, CDR2 FQGNSA. V was pared by 1 base and J by 6 bases, with 14 bases between. The CDR3 nucleotides read TGTGCCAGCAGCTTAGATGGGACTCTATGGGATACGCAGTATTTT. Translation: CASSLDGTLWDTQYF. The entire variable domain, with the rest obtained from reference TRBV7-2 and TRBJ2-3, is as follows: GAGVSQSPSNKVTEKGKDVELRCDPISGHTALYWYRQSLGQGLEFLIYFQGNSAPDKSGLPSDRFSAERTGGSVSTLTIQRTQQEDSAVYLCASSLDGTLWDTQYFGPGTRLTVL.

This clonotype was seen repeatedly, ten times or more. V is TRBV7-3 and J is TRBJ2-3; no clear D gene. V lost 5 bases and J 2 bases, leaving 11 bases between the germline ends. CDR1 SGHTA and CDR2 FQGTGA come from the germline V gene. This CDR3 region has 14 residues. CDR3 in DNA: TGTGCCAGCAGCCCCACTGGTAACACAGATACGCAGTATTTT. Translated: CASSPTGNTDTQYF.

This clonotype has ten or more counts. V is TRBV12-3 or TRBV12-4 and J is TRBJ1-5, with 12 bases identical to TRBD1. Trimming took 6 bases from V and 7 from J; bases not matched to a gene: 4. CDR3 length: 14 residues. Here the CDR3 reads CASRGQGARQPQHF. The CDR3 DNA is TGTGCCAGCAGGGGACAGGGGGCAAGGCAGCCCCAGCATTTT.

This clonotype appeared many times. The chain has TRBV20-1 and TRBJ2-2; weak D call: TRBD2 (5 bases). Germline V gene data show CDR1 as DFQATT and CDR2 as SNEGSKA (reference sequence). This CDR3 comprises 15 residues. Trimming took 6 bases from V and 3 from J, leaving 17 bases between them. This CDR3 reads CSAVDSELDTGELFF. The CDR3 nucleotides read TGCAGTGCGGTGGACTCAGAATTAGACACCGGGGAGCTGTTTTTT.

The genes are TRBV6-2 or TRBV6-3 and TRBJ1-5, with D tentatively TRBD1 (6 bases). Trimming stripped 7 bases from V and 0 bases from J, with 19 bases between. Germline V gene lookup returns CDR1 MNHEY and CDR2 SVGEGT. CDR3 length: 17 amino acids. The CDR3 protein is CASKGGSTIDSNQPQHF. CDR3 sequence (DNA): TGTGCCAGCAAGGGGGGGTCGACAATTGATAGCAATCAGCCCCAGCATTTT.

This clonotype was seen many times. The rearrangement links TRBV6-1 to TRBJ2-1, with 11 positions matching TRBD2. The germline V gene has CDR1 MNHNS and CDR2 SASEGT. The CDR3 has 15 residues. V was pared by 3 bases and J by 7 bases, with 5 bases of the junction left unmatched. The CDR3 here is CASSDSGRARNEQFF. In DNA, the CDR3 is TGTGCCAGCAGTGATAGCGGGAGGGCCCGGAATGAGCAGTTCTTC.

This clonotype was picked up many times. The V gene is TRBV12-3 or TRBV12-4, the J gene TRBJ2-3; unclear D gene. CDR3 size: 11 residues. Trimming removed 5 bases from V and 6 bases from J, with 6 bases in between. CDR3 in DNA: TGTGCCAGCAGTGTCCTGGATACGCAGTATTTT. This translates into CASSVLDTQYF.

This clonotype was detected many times. V and J are TRBV5-4 and TRBJ1-1; D is uncertain. Trimming removed 1 base at V and 7 bases at J, with 8 bases between. The CDR3 contains 12 residues. The germline V gene encodes CDR1 SGHNT and CDR2 YYREEE (reference sequence). This CDR3 reads CASSLSPGEAFF. The CDR3 DNA follows: TGTGCCAGCAGCTTGTCCCCGGGTGAAGCTTTCTTT.

This clonotype came up many times. This chain links TRBV4-1 with TRBJ2-4, with a weak D call TRBD2 (7 bases). V lost 0 bases and J lost 9, with 9 bases in between. Germline CDR1 MGHRA, CDR2 YSYEKL. The CDR3 runs to 13 residues. CDR3 DNA: TGCGCCAGCAGCCAAGAAGGGGGGGCCATTCAGTACTTC. It codes for CASSQEGGAIQYF.

Many counts were recorded for this clonotype. Its ends do not fully match the called genes, so a read error is possible. The V call is TRBV11-2, the J call TRBJ2-3; unclear D gene. This CDR3 is built from 12 residues. Germline values: CDR1 SGHAT, CDR2 FQNNGV. CDR3 loop: CASSLGSDTQYF. The CDR3 region has the DNA TGCGCCAGCAGCTTGGGTTCAGATACGCAGTATTTT.

This clonotype was seen many times. This sequence joins TRBV5-1 and TRBJ1-4, with 8 bases identical to TRBD1. Germline V CDR1 and CDR2: SGHRS, YFSETQ. V shed 4 bases, J shed 7 bases, and the junction held 12 bases outside the gene matches. There are 16 residues in the CDR3. CDR3 residues: CASSPGQGARSEKLFF. Here the CDR3 DNA reads TGCGCCAGCAGCCCTGGTCAGGGGGCGCGTAGTGAAAAACTGTTTTTT.

In its sample, this clonotype was seen a few times. The gene calls are TRBV4-3 and TRBJ2-3; D perhaps matches TRBD2 (5 bases). With 3 bases removed from V and 2 bases from J, the gap between germline ends came to 9 bases. CDR1 and CDR2 from the germline V gene are LGHNA and YSLEER. The CDR3 totals 14 residues. The CDR3 loop is CASSHQLDTDTQYF. CDR3 sequence (DNA): TGCGCCAGCAGCCACCAACTAGACACAGATACGCAGTATTTT.

At least ten counts were recorded for this clonotype. The chain employs TRBV5-6 and TRBJ2-3; perhaps D is TRBD1 or TRBD2 (5 bases each). Trimming stripped 7 bases from V and 8 bases from J, with 8 bases between. The germline gives CDR1 SGHDT, CDR2 YYEEEE. This CDR3 comprises 10 residues. The CDR3 DNA reads TGTGCCAGCGAGGGGAGTACGCAGTATTTT. This sequence encodes CASEGSTQYF.

At least ten counts were recorded for this clonotype. The CDR3 loop is CASSSREGDQPQHF. CDR3 DNA: TGTGCCAGCAGTTCTAGGGAGGGCGATCAGCCCCAGCATTTT. This rearrangement joins TRBV12-3 or TRBV12-4 to TRBJ1-5; D remains ambiguous. The CDR3 has 14 amino acids. The V and J ends lost 4 bases and 5 bases respectively, with 12 bases between them.

There are many counts of this clonotype. V is TRBV12-3 or TRBV12-4 and J is TRBJ2-4; TRBD1 matches at 9 bases. The CDR3 covers 14 residues. V was clipped by 8 bases and J by 8 bases; unmatched bases: 10. The CDR3 loop reads CASGTDRGRDIQYF. CDR3 DNA sequence: TGTGCCAGCGGAACGGACAGGGGCAGAGACATTCAGTACTTC.

The sample holds many counts of this clonotype. The chain employs TRBV4-1 and TRBJ2-7; D gene unclear. With 1 base removed from V and 3 bases from J, the gap between germline ends came to 10 bases. Germline V gene lookup returns CDR1 MGHRA and CDR2 YSYEKL. The CDR3 is 14 amino acids. This chain's CDR3 is CASSQVGWDYEQYF. Written as DNA, the CDR3 is TGCGCCAGCAGCCAAGTCGGGTGGGACTACGAGCAGTACTTC.